This is a list of T cell receptor beta chains from one sample in a study of CD8 T cells in ankylosing spondylitis. Using its own MiXCR run on the 5' RACE reads, TCRdb lists one record per CDR3 protein. Of about 310,000 distinct CDR3 sequences listed, roughly 20% were seen once; the top ten hold about 4%. Sample: blood, either unsorted or a sorted T cell fraction (not recorded which). These receptors were collected from a female donor with ankylosing spondylitis or in good health (not recorded which). The CDR3 runs from the conserved cysteine through the conserved F or W. Each record gives: J gene, V gene, clone size, D gene, CDR3 protein, CDR3 DNA. D genes are given only for firm matches. Clone size is not always given. Where it is, it says once, few, many or a class for expanded clones.

>TRBJ2-5|TRBV10-3|NA|NA
CAISSSRVQETQYF
TGTGCCATCAGTTCTTCTCGAGTCCAAGAGACCCAGTACTTC
>TRBJ2-1|TRBV4-3|NA|NA
CASSQGLASTEQFF
TGCGCCAGCAGCCAAGGGCTAGCCTCCACTGAGCAGTTCTTC
>TRBJ1-5|TRBV9|many|NA
CASSRGVSNQPQHF
TGTGCCAGCTCCCGGGGGGTTAGCAATCAGCCCCAGCATTTT
>TRBJ2-3|TRBV7-9|NA|TRBD1
CASSRSTGATTDTQYF
TGTGCCAGCAGCCGGTCGACAGGGGCGACCACAGATACGCAGTATTTT
>TRBJ2-1|TRBV5-1|NA|NA
CASSLSVPASYNEQFF
TGCGCCAGCAGCTTGTCGGTCCCCGCCTCGTACAATGAGCAGTTCTTC
>TRBJ2-3|TRBV7-2|few|TRBD2
CASSLSSGLGTDTQYF
TGTGCCAGCAGCTTATCTAGCGGCCTTGGCACAGATACGCAGTATTTT
>TRBJ1-2|TRBV6-1|few|NA
CASSRQISFYGYTF
TGTGCCAGCAGCCGACAGATATCCTTCTATGGCTACACCTTC
>TRBJ2-3|TRBV7-7|NA|TRBD2
CASSPGRADPQYF
TGTGCCAGCAGCCCTGGGAGGGCAGATCCGCAGTATTTT
>TRBJ2-1|TRBV7-2|many|NA
CASSSSGFGEQFF
TGTGCCAGCAGCTCATCTGGCTTCGGGGAGCAGTTCTTC
>TRBJ1-3|TRBV29-1|few|NA
CSVEERQWFSGNTIYF
TGCAGCGTTGAGGAGAGACAGTGGTTCTCTGGAAACACCATATATTTT
>TRBJ2-1|TRBV20-1|NA|NA
CSAEAQEISSYNEQFF
TGCAGTGCGGAGGCGCAGGAGATTAGCTCCTACAATGAGCAGTTCTTC
>TRBJ2-3|TRBV2|NA|NA
CASSAIEESDTQYF
TGTGCCAGCAGTGCAATCGAAGAGTCAGATACGCAGTATTTT
>TRBJ1-1|TRBV11-3|NA|NA
CASSASRDTEAFF
TGTGCCAGCAGCGCAAGCAGGGACACTGAAGCTTTCTTT
>TRBJ2-5|TRBV5-5|few|NA
CASSSTVKETQYF
TGTGCCAGCAGCTCGACAGTTAAAGAGACCCAGTACTTC
>TRBJ2-2|TRBV2|many|NA
CASSEMRQNTGELFF
TGTGCCAGCAGTGAAATGCGACAGAACACCGGGGAGCTGTTTTTT
>TRBJ1-5|TRBV29-1|many|NA
CSVADTGNQPQHF
TGCAGCGTTGCTGATACAGGGAATCAGCCCCAGCATTTT
>TRBJ2-1|TRBV10-2|NA|TRBD2
CASSELAGVEQFF
TGCGCCAGCAGTGAACTAGCGGGAGTTGAGCAGTTCTTC
>TRBJ2-7|TRBV6-5|many|NA
CASSYDSDYEQYF
TGTGCCAGCAGTTACGACAGCGACTACGAGCAGTACTTC
>TRBJ2-5|TRBV7-2|NA|NA
CASSLLREQETQYF
TGTGCCAGCAGCTTACTCCGGGAACAAGAGACCCAGTACTTC
>TRBJ2-1|TRBV6-1|many|TRBD2
CASSRGLADDNEQFF
TGTGCCAGCAGCAGGGGACTAGCGGATGACAATGAGCAGTTCTTC
>TRBJ2-5|TRBV7-2|NA|NA
CASSGGRAQETQYF
TGTGCCAGCAGCGGCGGTCGGGCACAAGAGACCCAGTACTTC
>TRBJ2-2|TRBV20-1|many|TRBD2
CSAIPSSSGVNTGELFF
TGCAGTGCTATCCCCAGTAGTAGCGGGGTGAACACCGGGGAGCTGTTTTTT
>TRBJ1-1|TRBV7-2|NA|NA
CASSPMGGGSTEAFF
TGTGCCAGCAGCCCCATGGGCGGGGGGAGCACTGAAGCTTTCTTT
>TRBJ2-5|TRBV5-1|NA|NA
CASSLAIRGGKETQYF
TGCGCCAGCAGCTTGGCCATCAGGGGAGGAAAAGAGACCCAGTACTTC
>TRBJ1-4|TRBV29-1|NA|TRBD1
CSAVKGAGEKLFF
TGCAGCGCCGTGAAGGGGGCGGGGGAAAAACTGTTTTTT
>TRBJ2-7|TRBV5-1|NA|TRBD2
CASSFDSGINEQYF
TGCGCCAGCAGCTTCGATAGCGGGATAAACGAGCAGTACTTC
>TRBJ2-7|TRBV6-2/TRBV6-3|few|NA
CASSYSLGSSYEQYF
TGTGCCAGCAGTTACTCCCTTGGGAGCTCCTACGAGCAGTACTTC
>TRBJ2-1|TRBV4-3|NA|NA
CASSQLLRLEQFF
TGCGCCAGCAGCCAATTGCTGCGACTTGAGCAGTTCTTC
>TRBJ2-1|TRBV5-1|many|NA
CASSSGASYNEQFF
TGCGCCAGCAGCTCGGGAGCCTCCTACAATGAGCAGTTCTTC
>TRBJ2-3|TRBV15|NA|TRBD2
CATSRSGRASPYTDTQYF
TGTGCCACCAGCAGGAGCGGGAGAGCCTCCCCCTACACAGATACGCAGTATTTT
>TRBJ2-5|TRBV12-3/TRBV12-4|few|NA
CASTAVEAETQYF
TGTGCCAGCACCGCCGTCGAGGCGGAGACCCAGTACTTC
>TRBJ1-1|TRBV7-2|NA|NA
CASKQGMNTEAFF
TGTGCCAGCAAGCAGGGTATGAACACTGAAGCTTTCTTT
>TRBJ1-5|TRBV12-3/TRBV12-4|many|NA
CASSFGQNQPQHF
TGTGCCAGCAGCTTCGGACAGAATCAGCCCCAGCATTTT
>TRBJ1-4|TRBV28|NA|TRBD1
CASRGGKLFF
TGTGCCAGCAGAGGGGGCAAACTGTTTTTT
>TRBJ1-1|TRBV18|few|TRBD1
CASSRPGPGGSEAFF
TGTGCCAGCTCACGGCCAGGGCCAGGGGGCTCTGAAGCTTTCTTT
>TRBJ1-5|TRBV12-3/TRBV12-4|few|NA
CASGPQGSNQPQHF
TGTGCCAGCGGACCTCAGGGTAGCAATCAGCCCCAGCATTTT
>TRBJ2-1|TRBV18|NA|NA
CASSPPAGREQFF
TGTGCCAGCTCCCCCCCGGCAGGCCGCGAGCAGTTCTTC
>TRBJ1-1|TRBV12-3/TRBV12-4|NA|NA
CASRPTAGTEAFF
TGTGCCAGCAGACCGACAGCGGGCACTGAAGCTTTCTTT
>TRBJ1-3|TRBV9|NA|NA
CASSVGESPGNTIYF
TGTGCCAGCAGCGTAGGTGAAAGTCCTGGAAACACCATATATTTT
>TRBJ1-4|TRBV20-1|NA|NA
CSADRGLPNEKLFF
TGCAGTGCGGATCGAGGGCTTCCTAATGAAAAACTGTTTTTT
>TRBJ2-1|TRBV12-3/TRBV12-4|NA|NA
CASSDPFYNEQFF
TGTGCCAGCAGTGACCCCTTCTACAATGAGCAGTTCTTC